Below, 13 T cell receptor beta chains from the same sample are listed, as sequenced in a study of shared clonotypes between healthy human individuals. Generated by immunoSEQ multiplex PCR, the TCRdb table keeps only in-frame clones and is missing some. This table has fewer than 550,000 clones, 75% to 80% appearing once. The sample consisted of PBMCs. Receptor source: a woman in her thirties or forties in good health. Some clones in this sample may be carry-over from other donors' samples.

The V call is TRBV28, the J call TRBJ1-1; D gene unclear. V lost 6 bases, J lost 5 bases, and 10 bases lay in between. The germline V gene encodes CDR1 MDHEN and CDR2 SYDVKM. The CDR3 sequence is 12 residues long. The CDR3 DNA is TGTGCCAGCAGCCTCCGTATGACTGAAGCTTTCTTT. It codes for CASSLRMTEAFF.

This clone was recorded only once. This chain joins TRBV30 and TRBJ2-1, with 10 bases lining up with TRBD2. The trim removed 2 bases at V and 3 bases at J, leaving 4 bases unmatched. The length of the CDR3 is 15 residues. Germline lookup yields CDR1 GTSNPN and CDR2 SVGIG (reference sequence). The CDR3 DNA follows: TGTGCCTGGAGTACCGGACTAGCGGACTACAATGAGCAGTTCTTC. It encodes CAWSTGLADYNEQFF.

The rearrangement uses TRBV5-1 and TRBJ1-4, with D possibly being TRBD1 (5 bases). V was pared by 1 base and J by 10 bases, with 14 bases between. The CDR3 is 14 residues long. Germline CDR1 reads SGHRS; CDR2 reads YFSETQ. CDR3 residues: CASSLTGGVGKLFF. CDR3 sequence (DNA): TGCGCCAGCAGCTTGACTGGGGGAGTCGGAAAACTGTTTTTT.

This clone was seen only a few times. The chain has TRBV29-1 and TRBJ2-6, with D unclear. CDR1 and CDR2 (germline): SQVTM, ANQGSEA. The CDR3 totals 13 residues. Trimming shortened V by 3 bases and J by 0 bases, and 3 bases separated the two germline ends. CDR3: CSVDGSGANVLTF. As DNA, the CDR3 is TGCAGCGTTGATGGCTCTGGGGCCAACGTCCTGACTTTC.

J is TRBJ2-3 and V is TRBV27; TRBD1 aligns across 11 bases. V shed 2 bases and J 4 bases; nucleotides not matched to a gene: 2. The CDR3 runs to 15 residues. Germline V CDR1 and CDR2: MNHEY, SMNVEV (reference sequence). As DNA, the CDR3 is TGTGCCAGCAGTTTAGTGGGACAGGGGGCAGATACGCAGTATTTT. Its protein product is CASSLVGQGADTQYF.

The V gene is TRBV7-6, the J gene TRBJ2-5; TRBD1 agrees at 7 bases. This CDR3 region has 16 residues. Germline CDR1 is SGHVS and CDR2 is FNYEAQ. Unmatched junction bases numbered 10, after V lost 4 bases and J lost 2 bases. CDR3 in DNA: TGTGCCAGCAGCTCCCCCCTCCCGGGACAGCAAGAGACCCAGTACTTC. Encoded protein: CASSSPLPGQQETQYF.

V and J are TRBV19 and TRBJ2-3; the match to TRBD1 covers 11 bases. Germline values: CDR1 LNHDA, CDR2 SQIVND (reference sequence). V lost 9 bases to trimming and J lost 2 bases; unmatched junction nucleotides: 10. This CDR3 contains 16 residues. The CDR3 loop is CASRGTGGPNTDTQYF. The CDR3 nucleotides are TGTGCCAGCAGAGGGACAGGGGGACCTAACACAGATACGCAGTATTTT. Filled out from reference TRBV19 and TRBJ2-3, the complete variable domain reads DGGITQSPKYLFRKEGQNVTLSCEQNLNHDAMYWYRQDPGQGLRLIYYSQIVNDFQKGDIAEGYSVSREKKESFPLTVTSAQKNPTAFYLCASRGTGGPNTDTQYFGPGTRLTVL.

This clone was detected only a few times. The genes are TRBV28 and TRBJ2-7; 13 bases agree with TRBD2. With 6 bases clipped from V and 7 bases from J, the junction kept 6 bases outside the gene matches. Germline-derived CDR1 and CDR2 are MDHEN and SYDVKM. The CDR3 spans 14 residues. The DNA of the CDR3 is TGTGCCAGCAGATCTACGGGACTAGCGGGGGAGCAGTACTTC. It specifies CASRSTGLAGEQYF.

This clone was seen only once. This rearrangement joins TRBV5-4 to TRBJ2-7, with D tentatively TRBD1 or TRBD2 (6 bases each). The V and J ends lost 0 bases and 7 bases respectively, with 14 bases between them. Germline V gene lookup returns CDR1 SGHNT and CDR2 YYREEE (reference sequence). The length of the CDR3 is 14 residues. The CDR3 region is CASSLEIKGGEQYF. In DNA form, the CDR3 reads TGTGCCAGCAGCTTGGAAATAAAAGGGGGGGAGCAGTACTTC.

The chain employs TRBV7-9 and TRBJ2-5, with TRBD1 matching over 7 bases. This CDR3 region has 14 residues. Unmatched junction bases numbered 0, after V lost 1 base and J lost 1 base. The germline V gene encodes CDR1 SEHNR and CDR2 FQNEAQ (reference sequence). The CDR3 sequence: CASSLGTGQETQYF. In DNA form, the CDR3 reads TGTGCCAGCAGCTTAGGGACAGGCCAAGAGACCCAGTACTTC.

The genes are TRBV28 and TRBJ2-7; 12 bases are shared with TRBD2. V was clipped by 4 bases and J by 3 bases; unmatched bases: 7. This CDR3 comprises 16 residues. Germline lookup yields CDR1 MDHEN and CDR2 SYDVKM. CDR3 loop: CASSSPGLAGLYEQYF. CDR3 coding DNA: TGTGCCAGCAGTTCCCCAGGACTAGCGGGGCTCTACGAGCAGTACTTC.

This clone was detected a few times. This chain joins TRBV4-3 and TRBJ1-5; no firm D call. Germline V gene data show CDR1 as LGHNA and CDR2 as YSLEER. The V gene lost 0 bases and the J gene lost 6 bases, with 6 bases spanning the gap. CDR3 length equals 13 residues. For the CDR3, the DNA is TGCGCCAGCAGCCAAGATTGGAGTCAGCCCCAGCATTTT. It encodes CASSQDWSQPQHF.

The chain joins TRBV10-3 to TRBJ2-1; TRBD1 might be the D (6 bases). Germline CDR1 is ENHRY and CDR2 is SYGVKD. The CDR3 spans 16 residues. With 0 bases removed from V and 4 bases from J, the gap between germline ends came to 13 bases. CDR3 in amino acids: CAISESGAPRYNEQFF. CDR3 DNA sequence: TGTGCCATCAGTGAGTCGGGGGCCCCCAGGTACAATGAGCAGTTCTTC.